The sequence of this T cell receptor (beta chain) was determined in a study of T cell repertoires in cytomegalovirus infection (dated by TCRdb to between 2018 and 2021). For the wider study: Peptide stimulations targeted recently identified HLA-C-restricted CMV epitopes, whose presentation resists viral immunomodulation, together with well-studied HLA-B-restricted epitopes. The HLA type of each donor mattered for the analysis, because public TCR beta signatures pointed to carriage of CMV infection along with the matching HLA type. The paper's findings and limits, for the study overall: Cumulative frequency of public TCR beta family members discriminated carriers of CMV infection plus the relevant HLA type in this cohort and an independent approximately 340-donor cohort. The ex vivo response was dominated by HLA-C-restricted CMV-specific TCR beta clonotypes, and the single most frequent clonotype in two of eight donors was supplied by these HLA-C-restricted clonotypes.

The treatment or condition tag for this specimen amounts to: in vitro stimulation with specific CMV peptide epitopes to enrich CMV-specific T cells. This clonotype was picked up a small number of times. Its antigen target is currently unknown. Base qualities are not at hand, and no much larger clone is one base apart. The sequencing machine was an Illumina HiSeq 1500. TCRdb's own reprocessing of the public reads used fastp at Q25 and MiXCR and kept productive beta chains. Rows are combined by CDR3 protein, so each entry shows the most common genes and DNA. The sample has roughly 860,000 distinct CDR3 sequences on record, 30% to 35% of them singletons. The ten top clones hold 9.5% to 15% of the sample. The germline V gene sets CDR1 to SGHRS and CDR2 to YFSETQ. The CDR3 goes from the cysteine to the phenylalanine over 16 residues. Only CDR3 DNA is held: 48 bases, read in frame from base 1. The germline ends are 13 bases apart after V is trimmed by 1 base and J by 0 bases.

Sequencing was performed on cultured CD8+ T cells from PBMCs, taken from culture after CMV antigen stimulation. This TCR came from a human donor in good health (CMV status not recorded). Some clones in this sample may be carry-over from other donors' samples. The chain is assembled from TRBV5-1 and TRBJ1-1; a weak D assignment points to TRBD1 (6 bases agree). The CDR3 protein is CASSLRGASMNTEAFF. The sequence in DNA is TGCGCCAGCAGCTTGAGGGGGGCAAGCATGAACACTGAAGCTTTCTTT.